The next 20 T cell receptor beta chains were all read from a single sample in a study of blood T cell repertoires in COVID-19. Assay used: immunoSEQ multiplex PCR; TCRdb lists only in-frame clones, some missing. This table has roughly 140,000 clones, more than 65% appearing once. The sequencing input was peripheral blood. These receptors all stem from a man aged 60 to 75 with active or convalescent COVID-19.

The V and J genes are TRBV28 and TRBJ1-4, with TRBD1 matching over 10 bases. V dropped 6 bases and J dropped 17; count of bases not matched to a gene: 18. The CDR3 has 15 amino acids. The germline V gene encodes CDR1 MDHEN and CDR2 SYDVKM. The CDR3 region is CASRPPGQGTAPLFF. The CDR3 nucleotides are TGTGCCAGCAGGCCACCGGGACAGGGGACCGCCCCGCTTTTTTTT.

V gene TRBV7-8 combines with J gene TRBJ2-7; D possibly corresponds to TRBD2 (6 bases). From germline, CDR1 is SGHVS and CDR2 FQNEAQ. The CDR3 consists of 15 residues. V gave up 0 bases and J gave up 4 bases, with 13 bases separating them. CDR3 protein: CASSLANSGNYEQYV. CDR3 DNA sequence: TGTGCCAGCAGCTTAGCGAATAGCGGAAATTACGAGCAGTACGTC.

This chain links TRBV24-1 with TRBJ1-6, with a possible D match to TRBD1 (5 bases). The CDR3 is 19 amino acids. In germline, CDR1 is KGHDR, CDR2 SFDVKD. V lost 5 bases and J 4 bases, leaving 23 bases between the germline ends. In nucleotides, the CDR3 is TGTGCCACCAGTGGAAGCATTTTAGGTCGACAGACGTATAATTCACCCCTCCACTTT. This encodes CATSGSILGRQTYNSPLHF.

In this sample, this clone turned up a few times. This CDR3 is CASSLAGGRTNEKLFF. CDR3 bases: TGTGCCAGCAGTTTGGCAGGGGGAAGGACTAATGAAAAACTGTTTTTT. The V call is TRBV27, the J call TRBJ1-4; 7 positions agree with TRBD1. The junction had 6 bases not matched to a gene; V was cut back by 3 bases and J by 2 bases. CDR3 length equals 16 residues. Germline-derived CDR1 and CDR2 are MNHEY and SMNVEV (reference sequence).

The V gene is TRBV23-1, the J gene TRBJ2-7; 7 nucleotides match TRBD1. TRBV23-1 is placed among ORFs of uncertain function. This CDR3 has 13 amino acids. The J segment lost 3 bases and the V segment lost 10 bases, leaving 9 bases of the junction unmatched. CDR3 sequence: CATRQGPYYEQYV. The CDR3 DNA follows: TGCGCCACACGACAGGGACCCTACTACGAGCAGTACGTC.

The chain links TRBV2 to TRBJ1-5; a weak D match, TRBD1 (5 bases). CDR3 length: 14 amino acids. V dropped 6 bases and J dropped 3 bases, with 12 bases sitting between them. Germline assignment: CDR1 SNHLY and CDR2 FYNNEI. CDR3 sequence: CASSTSGFNQPQHF. CDR3 nucleotides: TGTGCCAGCAGCACGTCAGGGTTCAATCAGCCCCAGCATTTT.

The CDR3 region is CASSLALAEQYF. CDR3 in DNA: TGTGCCAGCAGCTTAGCTTTAGCAGAGCAGTACTTC. The genes are TRBV11-2 and TRBJ2-7; no definite D call. There are 12 residues in the CDR3. CDR1 is SGHAT, CDR2 FQNNGV, per germline. V was trimmed by 1 base and J by 7 bases, leaving 8 bases between them.

The V and J genes are TRBV19 and TRBJ1-5; TRBD1 matches 8 bases. The V gene's germline CDR1 is LNHDA and CDR2 SQIVND (reference sequence). The V gene end was trimmed by 4 bases and the J gene end by 8 bases; junction bases not matched to a gene: 7. The CDR3 length is 14 residues. Here the CDR3 reads CASSRGPGQEPQHF. CDR3 DNA sequence: TGTGCCAGTAGTAGGGGACCGGGACAGGAGCCCCAGCATTTT. Complete variable domain (other parts from reference TRBV19 and TRBJ1-5): DGGITQSPKYLFRKEGQNVTLSCEQNLNHDAMYWYRQDPGQGLRLIYYSQIVNDFQKGDIAEGYSVSREKKESFPLTVTSAQKNPTAFYLCASSRGPGQEPQHFGDGTRLSIL.

The count of this clone is one. The chain uses TRBV18 and TRBJ1-1; D is unclear. The CDR3 consists of 13 residues. V was cut by 3 bases and J by 5 bases, with 10 bases left in between. CDR1 is KGHSH and CDR2 is LQKENI in the germline V gene. The CDR3 bases are TGTGCCAGCTCACCCTCCATGAGTACTGAAGCTTTCTTT. Protein: CASSPSMSTEAFF.

The J gene is TRBJ2-1, the V gene TRBV5-4, with 13 bases aligning to TRBD2. The CDR3 consists of 17 residues. Germline trimming cut 1 base from V and 7 bases from J; bases unmatched to any gene: 8. Germline-derived CDR1 and CDR2 are SGHNT and YYREEE (reference sequence). CDR3 bases: TGTGCCAGCAGCTTGCTTGCACTAGCGGGGGGGTATAATGAGCAGTTCTTC. Translation: CASSLLALAGGYNEQFF. Filled out from reference TRBV5-4 and TRBJ2-1, the complete variable domain reads ETGVTQSPTHLIKTRGQQVTLRCSSQSGHNTVSWYQQALGQGPQFIFQYYREEENGRGNFPPRFSGLQFPNYSSELNVNALELDDSALYLCASSLLALAGGYNEQFFGPGTRLTVL.

This chain connects TRBV18 to TRBJ1-2; D unclear. Germline assignment: CDR1 KGHSH and CDR2 LQKENI. Trimming pared 6 bases from V and 2 bases from J, leaving 7 bases between. This CDR3 has 12 residues. The DNA for the CDR3 is TGTGCCAGCTCGAGCAACAACTATGGCTACACCTTC. Protein product: CASSSNNYGYTF.

The genes are TRBV6-5 and TRBJ1-1, with D possibly matching TRBD1 (5 bases). CDR3 size: 13 residues. Germline CDR1 and CDR2: MNHEY and SVGAGI. V dropped 6 bases and J dropped 4 bases, with 12 bases sitting between them. CDR3 protein: CASSPWRGTEAFF. The CDR3 nucleotides are TGTGCCAGCAGCCCCTGGAGGGGCACTGAAGCTTTCTTT.

The chain is built from TRBV27 and TRBJ1-2, with D maybe TRBD1 (6 bases). Germline loops: CDR1 MNHEY, CDR2 SMNVEV (reference sequence). The CDR3 runs 18 residues. The germline V and J ends were trimmed by 2 bases and 1 base, with 20 bases remaining between them. CDR3 protein: CASSLGSRGGAVNYGYTF. The DNA of the CDR3 is TGTGCCAGCAGTTTAGGCTCTCGGGGGGGGGCGGTTAACTATGGCTACACCTTC.

The rearrangement joins TRBV12-3 or TRBV12-4 to TRBJ2-7, with D tentatively TRBD1 (6 bases). V lost 3 bases, J lost 9 bases, and 9 bases lay in between. The CDR3 extends over 11 amino acids. CDR3 in amino acids: CASSLGHLQYF. The CDR3 coding sequence is TGTGCCAGCAGTTTGGGACATCTGCAGTACTTC.

This chain uses TRBV7-6 with TRBJ1-4; maybe TRBD1 (6 bases). Germline CDR1 is SGHVS and CDR2 is FNYEAQ. Trimming pared 3 bases from V and 4 bases from J, leaving 9 bases between. CDR3 length: 14 residues. CDR3 in amino acids: CASSFDRFNEKLFF. The CDR3 DNA reads TGTGCCAGCAGCTTTGACAGGTTTAATGAAAAACTGTTTTTT.

This chain joins TRBV6-5 and TRBJ1-5; D call uncertain. Trimming cost V 0 bases and J 2 bases, with 8 bases left between them. Germline V gene lookup returns CDR1 MNHEY and CDR2 SVGAGI. CDR3 length: 15 amino acids. Here the CDR3 DNA reads TGTGCCAGCAGTTACTCGATACGAGGCAATCAGCCCCAGCATTTT. Protein: CASSYSIRGNQPQHF.

This clone turned up a few times. The chain recombines TRBV28 with TRBJ1-2; D is uncertain. Trimming stripped 7 bases from V and 0 bases from J, with 27 bases between. CDR3 size: 19 residues. Germline assignment: CDR1 MDHEN and CDR2 SYDVKM. The CDR3 spells CASTPTQLAAGEANYGYTF. CDR3 DNA: TGTGCCAGCACCCCAACCCAACTAGCGGCAGGCGAAGCTAACTATGGCTACACCTTC.

The chain combines TRBV9 with TRBJ2-1, with TRBD1 matching over 9 bases. With V trimmed by 3 bases and J by 6 bases, 10 bases remained unmatched. The CDR3 loop spans 16 amino acids. Germline lookup yields CDR1 SGDLS and CDR2 YYNGEE. The DNA of the CDR3 is TGTGCCAGCAGCGCCGGACAGGGGTTTGTTGGCAATGAGCAGTTCTTC. Translating it yields CASSAGQGFVGNEQFF.

The chain couples TRBV5-4 to TRBJ1-2; D is possibly TRBD1 (6 bases). Germline V CDR1 and CDR2: SGHNT, YYREEE (reference sequence). The CDR3 is 14 residues long. V was pared by 5 bases and J by 14 bases, with 25 bases between. CDR3 sequence reads: CASSRNPPDSFLTF. In nucleotides, the CDR3 is TGTGCCAGCAGTCGTAATCCCCCGGACAGCTTTTTAACCTTC. Full variable domain (missing parts from reference TRBV5-4 and TRBJ1-2): ETGVTQSPTHLIKTRGQQVTLRCSSQSGHNTVSWYQQALGQGPQFIFQYYREEENGRGNFPPRFSGLQFPNYSSELNVNALELDDSALYLCASSRNPPDSFLTFGSGTRLTVV.

This sequence joins TRBV12-3 or TRBV12-4 and TRBJ1-2, with a tentative D call TRBD1 (6 bases). This CDR3 has 13 residues. The germline V and J ends were trimmed by 2 bases and 3 bases, with 7 bases remaining between them. CDR3 sequence (DNA): TGTGCCAGCAGTTTAAACAGGGACTATGGCTACACCTTC. This gives the protein CASSLNRDYGYTF.